This T cell receptor beta chain was captured in a study of cytomegalovirus exposure and HLA in healthy donors. Study results and limitations: Usually a TCR sequence was rare, but some public TCRs were found in many donors. High sensitivity and specificity were reportedly achieved when the classifier diagnosed cytomegalovirus status. Fewer than 200 TCR beta chains were listed as cytomegalovirus-associated.

The CDR3 is 14 residues long. Germline V lookup: CDR1 KGHSH, CDR2 LQKENI. The junction had 6 bases not matched to a gene; V was cut back by 3 bases and J by 5 bases. Only in-frame clones appear in the TCRdb table, and some are missing; sequencing was by immunoSEQ multiplex PCR. The sample shows over 60,000 clones, around 95% of them seen only once. A note on this clone: The antigen is not known.

Material for sequencing was PBMCs. The J gene is TRBJ1-1, the V gene TRBV18; 7 bases align to TRBD1. This clonotype originated in a man between 18 and 35 years old in good health and CMV-seronegative. The CDR3 loop reads CASSPKGAGTEAFF. The CDR3 region has the DNA TGTGCCAGCTCACCGAAGGGGGCGGGAACTGAAGCTTTCTTT.